This TCR beta chain was sequenced for a study of preoperative IRX-2 immunotherapy in early breast cancer. Regarding treatment: preoperative locoregional IRX-2 cytokine immunotherapy. Sequenced by immunoSEQ multiplex PCR; TCRdb stores in-frame clones only, minus some. The sample has thousands of clones, about 64% seen once. This CDR3 has 15 residues. V was pared by 5 bases and J by 4 bases, with 17 bases between. Germline V lookup: CDR1 MNHGY, CDR2 SAAAGT. Material: tumor tissue, obtained before IRX-2 immunotherapy. This chain links TRBV6-8 with TRBJ1-1, with a tentative D call TRBD1 (5 bases). This TCR was sampled from a human donor with breast cancer. CDR3 sequence reads: CASSQPGTVFTEAFF. The CDR3 coding sequence is TGTGCCAGCAGTCAACCCGGGACGGTATTCACTGAAGCTTTCTTT.